This passage covers 5 T cell receptor beta chains from one sample sequenced in a study of blood T cell repertoires in COVID-19. The protocol was immunoSEQ multiplex PCR, while the TCRdb copy is restricted to in-frame clones and leaves out a portion. The sample lists tens of thousands of clones; around 74% were seen once. Sequencing was carried out using peripheral blood. These receptors originate from a human donor in a cohort sampled during active COVID-19.

The chain recombines TRBV19 with TRBJ1-1; D is unclear. The CDR3 length is 16 residues. Trimming cost V 0 bases and J 1 base, with 12 bases left between them. CDR1 and CDR2 from the germline V gene are LNHDA and SQIVND (reference sequence). The DNA for the CDR3 is TGTGCCAGTAGTATAGATCGTAGGAACAGGAACACTGAAGCTTTCTTT. It specifies CASSIDRRNRNTEAFF.

The V gene is TRBV5-1, the J gene TRBJ2-7; D might be TRBD1 (5 bases). Germline V gene lookup returns CDR1 SGHRS and CDR2 YFSETQ. Trimming took off 4 bases at V and 5 bases at J, with 10 bases between the two ends. CDR3 size: 12 residues. The CDR3 bases are TGCGCCAGCAGCGGGGCCGACCACGAGCAGTACTTC. It codes for CASSGADHEQYF.

The chain has TRBV3-1 (or the pseudogene TRBV3-2) and TRBJ1-2, with D uncertain. Trimming removed 0 bases at V and 4 bases at J, with 6 bases between. The CDR3 extends over 13 amino acids. Germline assignment: CDR1 LGHDT and CDR2 YNNKEL (reference sequence). The DNA of the CDR3 is TGTGCCAGCAGCCAAGATTCACTCTATGGCTACACCTTC. It encodes CASSQDSLYGYTF.

This sequence joins TRBV9 and TRBJ2-7; TRBD2 is a possible D gene (7 bases). The CDR3 length is 14 residues. Trimming pared 4 bases from V and 6 bases from J, leaving 17 bases between. Germline CDR1 SGDLS, CDR2 YYNGEE. The CDR3 DNA reads as TGTGCCAGCAGCCGGGGGGCAGGGAGTGGCGAGCAGTACTTC. Translating gives CASSRGAGSGEQYF.

The chain recombines TRBV6-5 with TRBJ2-7; tentative D call: TRBD1 (6 bases). Trimming pared 6 bases from V and 5 bases from J, leaving 17 bases between. Per the germline V gene, CDR1 is MNHEY and CDR2 is SVGAGI. The CDR3 totals 14 residues. The CDR3 DNA reads TGTGCCAGCAGGTCCCCCTCCAGGGGCCACGAGCAGTACTTC. This encodes CASRSPSRGHEQYF.